The present T cell receptor beta chain was sequenced within a study of cytomegalovirus exposure and HLA in healthy donors. Generated by immunoSEQ multiplex PCR, the TCRdb table keeps only in-frame clones and is missing some. The table records approximately 59,000 clones, over 90% of them present only once. Whole-study results and caveats: Researchers counted around 180 TCR beta chains as cytomegalovirus-associated. Later, an analysis found that TCR clusters from the first cohort tended to co-occur in the roughly 110 validation repertoires. Reportedly, cytomegalovirus status was diagnosed with high sensitivity and specificity. In vitro checks showed that a few CMV-associated chains really do target CMV antigens.

This clone was detected only once. Its antigen remains unknown. Germline CDR1 and CDR2: SGHAT and FQNNGV. The CDR3 is 11 residues long. Trimming cost V 10 bases and J 4 bases, with 11 bases left between them. The source of this sequence is a man aged 18 to 30 in good health and CMV-seropositive. The genes are TRBV11-2 and TRBJ2-7, with D perhaps TRBD2 (5 bases). The sample taken for sequencing was PBMCs. The CDR3 DNA reads TGTGCCACGGGGAGTTGGTACGAGCAGTACTTC. Translation: CATGSWYEQYF.